This TCR beta chain was captured by sequencing in a study of T cell changes during pregnancy in multiple sclerosis. CDR3 length equals 18 residues. The V segment lost 8 bases and the J segment 1 base; nucleotides outside the gene matches: 7. Germline CDR1 and CDR2: LNHDA and SQIVND (reference sequence). Assay used: immunoSEQ multiplex PCR; TCRdb lists only in-frame clones, some missing. The sample includes around 26,000 clones, around 89% of them seen just once. This sequence was found in a female donor in good health, enrolled as a control in a pregnancy study. Sequencing was performed on CD4+ T cells from peripheral blood mononuclear cells, taken in the first trimester of pregnancy. This rearrangement joins TRBV19 to TRBJ2-6; 14 nucleotides match TRBD2. DNA of the CDR3: TGTGCCAGTTCCGGGACTAGCGGGAGAAGGTCTGGGGCCAACGTCCTGACTTTC. Amino acids: CASSGTSGRRSGANVLTF.